Each of the 15 T cell receptor beta chains below was sequenced from the same sample in a study of response to subunit inactivated influenza vaccine (dated by TCRdb to 2016 to 2018). Libraries were built with RT-PCR. Sequencing took place on an Illumina HiSeq 2500. TCRdb reprocessing: public reads trimmed at Q25 with fastp, clones called with MiXCR, in-frame beta chains kept. Identical CDR3 proteins give one entry, which carries the most common genes and DNA. This sample is represented by a few hundred thousand distinct CDR3 sequences; about a fifth of them were singletons. The biggest ten clones account for roughly 10% of the sample. The specimen comprised PBMCs from blood, sampled less than 22 months after vaccination. The receptors originated from a man aged 50-75 years who received an inactivated influenza vaccine. Donor details come from another sample of the same person, matched by shared clones.

The chain employs TRBV12-3 or TRBV12-4 and TRBJ1-6; perhaps TRBD1 as D (6 bases). The CDR3 has 15 residues. V was shortened by 1 base and J by 9 bases, with 13 bases between the two germline ends. The CDR3 coding sequence is TGTGCCAGCAGTTTAGTGTTCCCACAGGGTTCACCCCTCCACTTT. Translating gives CASSLVFPQGSPLHF.

This rearrangement joins TRBV4-2 to TRBJ1-3, with D uncertain. The CDR3 length is 16 residues. Germline V lookup: CDR1 LGHNA, CDR2 YNFKEQ. V was clipped by 0 bases and J by 0 bases, with 9 bases between them. In nucleotides, the CDR3 is TGTGCCAGCAGCCAAGATCTCACTTACTCTGGAAACACCATATATTTT. As protein: CASSQDLTYSGNTIYF.

The J gene is TRBJ1-1, the V gene TRBV7-2; no reliable D call. Germline loops: CDR1 SGHTA, CDR2 FQGNSA. Trimming removed 6 bases at V and 1 base at J, with 3 bases between. This CDR3 is built from 11 residues. The CDR3 coding sequence is TGTGCCAGCAGGTGGAACACTGAAGCTTTCTTT. This gives the protein CASRWNTEAFF.

The chain is built from TRBV6-5 and TRBJ2-3; 8 bases line up with TRBD2. This CDR3 comprises 15 residues. Germline lookup yields CDR1 MNHEY and CDR2 SVGAGI. V shed 1 base and J 2 bases; nucleotides not matched to a gene: 2. CDR3 coding DNA: TGTGCCAGCAGTTACTGGGGACTAGACACAGATACGCAGTATTTT. Its translation: CASSYWGLDTDTQYF.

The sample holds a few counts of this clonotype. The rearrangement links TRBV5-1 to TRBJ1-1; no reliable D call. V lost 1 base, J lost 2 bases, and 9 bases lay in between. Germline lookup yields CDR1 SGHRS and CDR2 YFSETQ. CDR3 length: 14 amino acids. The CDR3 nucleotides read TGCGCCAGCAGCTTGTCTAACGGTAACACTGAAGCTTTCTTT. This sequence encodes CASSLSNGNTEAFF.

In its sample, this clonotype is medium-sized. The gene calls are TRBV7-9 and TRBJ1-5; 9 nucleotides match TRBD1. Per the germline V gene, CDR1 is SEHNR and CDR2 is FQNEAQ (reference sequence). The V and J ends lost 4 bases and 5 bases, in that order; junction bases with no gene match: 15. The CDR3 length is 18 residues. CDR3 region: CASSSGSGTGRQDQPQHF. CDR3 DNA sequence: TGTGCCAGCAGCTCCGGGTCCGGGACAGGGAGGCAGGATCAGCCCCAGCATTTT.

This clonotype was recorded at least ten times. The J gene is TRBJ1-1, the V gene TRBV16, with a tentative D call TRBD1 (5 bases). Looked up from germline, CDR1 is KGHSY and CDR2 is FQNENV. The CDR3 has 15 residues. Trimming removed 0 bases at V and 5 bases at J, with 13 bases between. CDR3 sequence reads: CASSQSRGDGTEAFF. As DNA, the CDR3 is TGTGCCAGCAGCCAATCTCGAGGGGATGGGACTGAAGCTTTCTTT.

The rearrangement joins TRBV20-1 to TRBJ1-1, with 7 bases aligning to TRBD1. V dropped 2 bases and J dropped 5; count of bases not matched to a gene: 2. This CDR3 is built from 12 residues. The germline V gene encodes CDR1 DFQATT and CDR2 SNEGSKA (reference sequence). The CDR3, as DNA: TGCAGTGCTAGACGACAGGGAACTGAAGCTTTCTTT. This codes for CSARRQGTEAFF.

The J gene is TRBJ1-1, the V gene TRBV7-9; D ambiguous. Per germline, CDR1 SEHNR and CDR2 FQNEAQ (reference sequence). The CDR3 is 13 residues long. V shed 5 bases and J shed 5 bases, with 12 bases lying between them. CDR3 residues: CASSPRVGTEAFF. CDR3 sequence (DNA): TGTGCCAGCAGCCCGAGGGTTGGGACTGAAGCTTTCTTT.

This CDR3 is CASSYISRDSSDTQYF. For the CDR3, the DNA is TGTGCCAGCAGCTACATATCACGGGACAGCTCAGATACGCAGTATTTT. The rearrangement joins TRBV7-2 to TRBJ2-3, with 7 bases matching TRBD1. V shed 4 bases and J 4 bases; nucleotides not matched to a gene: 11. This CDR3 has 16 residues. Germline CDR1 reads SGHTA; CDR2 reads FQGNSA.

The chain carries TRBV29-1 and TRBJ2-1, with 7 bases lining up with TRBD2. Germline V gene data show CDR1 as SQVTM and CDR2 as ANQGSEA. Trimming took 6 bases from V and 3 from J; bases not matched to a gene: 5. The CDR3 length is 13 residues. This chain's CDR3 is CSVRGLVYNEQFF. The CDR3 bases are TGCAGCGTCCGCGGACTAGTCTACAATGAGCAGTTCTTC.

The chain uses TRBV4-1 and TRBJ2-7; D is unclear. Per germline, CDR1 MGHRA and CDR2 YSYEKL. The V end lost 1 base, the J end lost 2 bases, and 15 bases lay between the germline ends. The length of the CDR3 is 16 residues. The CDR3 reads CASSQVWAGIPYEQYF. CDR3 bases: TGCGCCAGCAGCCAAGTTTGGGCAGGAATCCCCTACGAGCAGTACTTC.

The chain employs TRBV27 and TRBJ2-7, with D possibly being TRBD2 (6 bases). The CDR3 is 13 residues long. Trimming stripped 5 bases from V and 0 bases from J, with 8 bases between. CDR1 and CDR2 from the germline V gene are MNHEY and SMNVEV (reference sequence). CDR3 protein: CASSGGSSYEQYF. The CDR3, as DNA: TGTGCCAGCAGTGGGGGGAGCTCCTACGAGCAGTACTTC.

This clonotype showed up just a few times. The chain combines TRBV6-1 with TRBJ1-3, with TRBD1 identical over 8 bases. The CDR3 extends over 18 amino acids. The trim removed 7 bases at V and 2 bases at J, leaving 16 bases unmatched. In germline, CDR1 is MNHNS, CDR2 SASEGT. The CDR3 loop is CASTYETGAMGPGNTIYF. The CDR3 bases are TGTGCCAGCACCTACGAGACAGGGGCGATGGGACCTGGAAACACCATATATTTT.

The chain combines TRBV5-1 with TRBJ1-2, with 7 bases identical to TRBD1. CDR3 length: 13 residues. Losses at the gene ends were 0 bases for V and 7 bases for J; bases not matched to a gene: 3. CDR1 and CDR2 (germline): SGHRS, YFSETQ. The CDR3 reads CASSLGDSPGYTF. The DNA for the CDR3 is TGCGCCAGCAGCTTGGGGGACAGCCCTGGCTACACCTTC.